This T cell receptor beta chain was documented in a study of CD8+ T cells in alopecia areata. The CDR3 is 11 amino acids. Germline assignment: CDR1 WSHSY and CDR2 SAAADI. The germline V and J ends were trimmed by 5 bases and 5 bases, with 7 bases remaining between them. Described treatment: oral pan-JAK inhibitor, 5-10 mg twice daily. Extracted RNA was reverse transcribed into cDNA, the sequencing template. Clones were sequenced by immunoSEQ multiplex PCR, and TCRdb holds only the in-frame ones, with some missing. The table records about 180,000 clones, approximately 59% of them present only once. Comment on this clone: Its target is unknown.

Study observations and caveats: Clarity of TCR sharing across patients fell short of that in mice, possibly HLA-related. Clonality was higher in lesional than normal scalp, especially in alopecia totalis/universalis. Just one nonresponder means the tie between baseline CD8+ expansion and response stays uncertain.

The sequence came from a human donor with alopecia areata. The V and J genes are TRBV10-2 and TRBJ2-7; D is undetermined. Sequencing used CD4+ T cells sorted from blood, obtained between weeks 55 and 65, from a patient treated with tofacitinib. In DNA form, the CDR3 reads TGCGCCAGCAGTTCTCCGGACGAGCAGTACTTC. Its protein product is CASSSPDEQYF.